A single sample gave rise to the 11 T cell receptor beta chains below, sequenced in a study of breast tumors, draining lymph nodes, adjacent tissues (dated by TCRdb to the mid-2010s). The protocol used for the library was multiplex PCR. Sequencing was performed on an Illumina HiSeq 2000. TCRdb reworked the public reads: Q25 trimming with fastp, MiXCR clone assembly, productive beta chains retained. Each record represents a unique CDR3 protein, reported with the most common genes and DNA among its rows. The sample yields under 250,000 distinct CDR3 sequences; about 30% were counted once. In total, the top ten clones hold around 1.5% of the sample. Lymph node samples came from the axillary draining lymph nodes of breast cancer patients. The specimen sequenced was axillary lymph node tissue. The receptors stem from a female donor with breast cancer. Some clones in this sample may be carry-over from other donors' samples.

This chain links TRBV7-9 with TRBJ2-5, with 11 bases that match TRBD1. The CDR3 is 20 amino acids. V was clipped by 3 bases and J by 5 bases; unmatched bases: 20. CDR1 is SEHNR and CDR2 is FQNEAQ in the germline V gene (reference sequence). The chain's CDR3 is CASSFWERTGGRAVWETQYF. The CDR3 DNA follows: TGTGCCAGCAGCTTTTGGGAACGGACAGGGGGCCGCGCTGTGTGGGAGACCCAGTACTTC.

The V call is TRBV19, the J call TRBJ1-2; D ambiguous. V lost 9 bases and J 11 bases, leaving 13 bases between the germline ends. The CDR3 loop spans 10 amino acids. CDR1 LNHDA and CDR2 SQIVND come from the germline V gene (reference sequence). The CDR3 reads CARKLAGYTF. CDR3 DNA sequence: TGTGCCAGGAAACTAGCGGGGTACACCTTC.

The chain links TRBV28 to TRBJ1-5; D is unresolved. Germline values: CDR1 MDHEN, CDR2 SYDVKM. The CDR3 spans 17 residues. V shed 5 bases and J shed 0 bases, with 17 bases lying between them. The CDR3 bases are TGTGCCAGCAGTGCTAGAGACCTATGGGATAGCAATCAGCCCCAGCATTTT. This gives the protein CASSARDLWDSNQPQHF.

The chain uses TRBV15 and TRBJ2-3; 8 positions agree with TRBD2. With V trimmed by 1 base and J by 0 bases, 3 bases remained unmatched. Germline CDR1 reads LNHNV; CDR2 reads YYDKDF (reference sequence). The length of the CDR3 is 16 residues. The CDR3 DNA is TGTGCCACCAGCAGAGTGGCTAGCGGGAGCACAGATACGCAGTATTTT. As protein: CATSRVASGSTDTQYF.

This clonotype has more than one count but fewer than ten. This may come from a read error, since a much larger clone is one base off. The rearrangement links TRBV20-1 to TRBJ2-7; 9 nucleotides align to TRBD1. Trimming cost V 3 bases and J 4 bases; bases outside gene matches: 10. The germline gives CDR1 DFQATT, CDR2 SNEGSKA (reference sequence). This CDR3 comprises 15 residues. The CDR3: CSASAVGDRAYEQYF. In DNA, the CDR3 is TGCAGTGCTAGCGCTGTGGGGGACAGGGCATACGAGCAGTACTTC.

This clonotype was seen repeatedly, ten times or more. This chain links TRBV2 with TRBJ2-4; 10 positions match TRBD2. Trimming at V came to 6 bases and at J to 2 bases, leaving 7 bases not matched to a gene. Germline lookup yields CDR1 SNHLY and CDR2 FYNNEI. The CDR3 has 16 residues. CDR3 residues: CASRRLAGGSKNIQYF. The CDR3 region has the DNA TGTGCCAGCAGGCGACTAGCGGGCGGTTCCAAAAACATTCAGTACTTC.

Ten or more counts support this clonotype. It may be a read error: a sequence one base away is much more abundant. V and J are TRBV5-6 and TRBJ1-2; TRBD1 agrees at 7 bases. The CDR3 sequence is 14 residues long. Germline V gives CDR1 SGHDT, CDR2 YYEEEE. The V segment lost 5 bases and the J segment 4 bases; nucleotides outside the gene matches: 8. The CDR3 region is CASSRGQAFYGYTF. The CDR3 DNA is TGTGCCAGCAGTCGTGGACAGGCTTTCTATGGCTACACCTTC.

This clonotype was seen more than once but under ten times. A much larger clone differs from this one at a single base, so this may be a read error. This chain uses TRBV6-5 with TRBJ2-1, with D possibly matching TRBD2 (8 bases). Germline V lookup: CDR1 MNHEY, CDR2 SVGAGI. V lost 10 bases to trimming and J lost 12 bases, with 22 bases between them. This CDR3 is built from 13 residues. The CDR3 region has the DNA TGTGCCACACGACGGGAGGGGGCGGGCAGGCAGTTCTTC. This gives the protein CATRREGAGRQFF.

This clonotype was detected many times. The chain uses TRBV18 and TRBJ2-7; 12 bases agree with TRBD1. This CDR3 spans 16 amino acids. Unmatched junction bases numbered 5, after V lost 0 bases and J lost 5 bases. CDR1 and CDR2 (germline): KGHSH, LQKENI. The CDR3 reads CASSPPGTGGLNEQYF. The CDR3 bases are TGTGCCAGCTCACCACCCGGGACAGGGGGCTTGAACGAGCAGTACTTC.

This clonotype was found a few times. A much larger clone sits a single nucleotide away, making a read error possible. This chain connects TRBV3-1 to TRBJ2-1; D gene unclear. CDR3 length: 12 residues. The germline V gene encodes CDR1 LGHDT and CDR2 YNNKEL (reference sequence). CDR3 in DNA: TGTGCCGGCAGCCAAGCAGGCAATGAGCAGTTCTTC. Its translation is CAGSQAGNEQFF.

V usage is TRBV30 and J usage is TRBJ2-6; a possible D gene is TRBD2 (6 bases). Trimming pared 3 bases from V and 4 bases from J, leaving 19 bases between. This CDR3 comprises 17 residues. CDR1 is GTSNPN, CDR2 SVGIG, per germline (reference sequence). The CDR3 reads CAWRRGRTMTGANVLTF. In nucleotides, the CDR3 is TGTGCCTGGAGACGCGGCCGGACTATGACCGGGGCCAACGTCCTGACTTTC.